The T cell receptor (beta chain) described here comes from a study of blood T cells in healthy people across ages. Concerning this clonotype: Its cognate antigen is unknown.

Alongside a J-beta primer mix, a sample-barcoded 5' primer served in a second PCR lasting roughly 6 to 11 cycles. TCRdb re-analysed the 5' RACE reads in MiXCR, keeping a single row per CDR3 protein. The sample consists of some 1.4 million distinct CDR3 sequences, about 40% of them appearing once. Whole-study results and caveats: There was no known CMV status for donors, so expanded clonotype changes were possibly confounded. Diversity estimated from one million T cells was considered an underestimate. Reliance upon unsorted PBMCs precluded definitive naive versus antigen-experienced comparison.

Sample: blood. This TCR was recovered from a woman aged 18-30 years in good health.

CDR3 in amino acids: CAIGDSGANVLTF. CDR3 nucleotides: TGTGCCATAGGAGACTCTGGGGCCAACGTCCTGACTTTC. The chain carries TRBV30 and TRBJ2-6; D gene uncertain. Trimming cost V 8 bases and J 0 bases, with 8 bases left between them. The germline V gene encodes CDR1 GTSNPN and CDR2 SVGIG (reference sequence). The length of the CDR3 is 13 residues.